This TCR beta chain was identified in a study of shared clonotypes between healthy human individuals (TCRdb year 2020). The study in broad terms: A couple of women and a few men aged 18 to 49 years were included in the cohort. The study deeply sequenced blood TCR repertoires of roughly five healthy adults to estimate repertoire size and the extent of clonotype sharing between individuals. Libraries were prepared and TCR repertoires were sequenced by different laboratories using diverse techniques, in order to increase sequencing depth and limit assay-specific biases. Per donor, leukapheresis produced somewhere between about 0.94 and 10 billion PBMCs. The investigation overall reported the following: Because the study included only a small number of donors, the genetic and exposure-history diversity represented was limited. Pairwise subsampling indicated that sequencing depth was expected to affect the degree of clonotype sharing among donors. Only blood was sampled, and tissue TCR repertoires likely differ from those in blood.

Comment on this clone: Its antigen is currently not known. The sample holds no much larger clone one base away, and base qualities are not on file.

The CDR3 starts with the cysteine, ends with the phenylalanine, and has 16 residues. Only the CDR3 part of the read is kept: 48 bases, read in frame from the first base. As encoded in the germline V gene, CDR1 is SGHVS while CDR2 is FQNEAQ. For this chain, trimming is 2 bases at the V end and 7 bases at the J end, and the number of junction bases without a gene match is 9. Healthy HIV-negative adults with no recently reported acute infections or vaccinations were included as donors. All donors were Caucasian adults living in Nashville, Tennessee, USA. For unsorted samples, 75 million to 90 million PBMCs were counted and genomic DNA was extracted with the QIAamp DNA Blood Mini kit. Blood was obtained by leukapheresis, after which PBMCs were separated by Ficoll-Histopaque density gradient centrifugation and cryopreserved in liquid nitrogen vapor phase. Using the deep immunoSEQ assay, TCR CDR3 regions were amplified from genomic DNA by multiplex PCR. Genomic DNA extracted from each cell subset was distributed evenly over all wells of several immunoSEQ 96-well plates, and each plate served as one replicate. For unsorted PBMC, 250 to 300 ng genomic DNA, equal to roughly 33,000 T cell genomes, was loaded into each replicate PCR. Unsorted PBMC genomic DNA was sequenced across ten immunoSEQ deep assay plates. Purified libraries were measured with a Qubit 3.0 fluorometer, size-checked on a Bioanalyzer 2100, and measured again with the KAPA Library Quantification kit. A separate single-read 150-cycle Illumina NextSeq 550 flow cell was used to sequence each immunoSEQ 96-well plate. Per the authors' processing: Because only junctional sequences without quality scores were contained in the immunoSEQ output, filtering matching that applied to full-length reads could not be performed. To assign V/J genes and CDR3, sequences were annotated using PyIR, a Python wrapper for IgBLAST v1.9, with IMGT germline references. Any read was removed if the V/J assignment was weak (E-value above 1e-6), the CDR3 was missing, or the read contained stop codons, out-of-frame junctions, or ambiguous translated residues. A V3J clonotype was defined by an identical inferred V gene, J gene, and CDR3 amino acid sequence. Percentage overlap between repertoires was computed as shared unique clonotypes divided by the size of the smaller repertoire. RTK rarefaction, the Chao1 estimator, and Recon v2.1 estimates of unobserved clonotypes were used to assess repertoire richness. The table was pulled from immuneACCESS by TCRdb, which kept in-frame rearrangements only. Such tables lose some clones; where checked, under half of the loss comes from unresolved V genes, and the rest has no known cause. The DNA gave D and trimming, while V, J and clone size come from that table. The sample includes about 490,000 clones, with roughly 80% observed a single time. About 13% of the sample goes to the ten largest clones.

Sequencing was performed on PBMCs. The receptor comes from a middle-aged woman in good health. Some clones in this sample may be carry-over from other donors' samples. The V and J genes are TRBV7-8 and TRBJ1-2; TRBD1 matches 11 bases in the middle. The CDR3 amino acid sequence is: CASSLLDRGRVAGYTF. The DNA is TGTGCCAGCAGCTTACTGGACAGGGGGCGAGTGGCTGGCTACACCTTC. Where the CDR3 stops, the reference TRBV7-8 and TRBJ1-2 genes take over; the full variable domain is GAGVSQSPRYKVAKRGQDVALRCDPISGHVSLFWYQQALGQGPEFLTYFQNEAQLDKSGLPSDRFFAERPEGSVSTLKIQRTQQEDSAVYLCASSLLDRGRVAGYTFGSGTRLTVV.